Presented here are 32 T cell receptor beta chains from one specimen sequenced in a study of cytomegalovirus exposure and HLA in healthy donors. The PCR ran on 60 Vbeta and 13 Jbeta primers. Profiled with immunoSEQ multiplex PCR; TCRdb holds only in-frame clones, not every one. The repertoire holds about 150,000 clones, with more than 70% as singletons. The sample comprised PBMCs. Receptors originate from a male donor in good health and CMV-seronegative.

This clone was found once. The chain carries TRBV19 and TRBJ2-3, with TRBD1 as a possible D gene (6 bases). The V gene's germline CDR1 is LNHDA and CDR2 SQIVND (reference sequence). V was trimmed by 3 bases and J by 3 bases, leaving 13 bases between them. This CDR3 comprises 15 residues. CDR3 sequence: CASSMVRGGTDTQYF. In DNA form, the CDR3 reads TGTGCCAGTAGTATGGTCAGGGGTGGGACAGATACGCAGTATTTT.

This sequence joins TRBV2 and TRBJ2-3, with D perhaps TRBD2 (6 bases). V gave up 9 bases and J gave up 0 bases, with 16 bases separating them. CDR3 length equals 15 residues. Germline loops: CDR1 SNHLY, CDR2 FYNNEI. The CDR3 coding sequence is TGTGCCAGTACTATGGCCGGGACTAGCACAGATACGCAGTATTTT. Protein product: CASTMAGTSTDTQYF.

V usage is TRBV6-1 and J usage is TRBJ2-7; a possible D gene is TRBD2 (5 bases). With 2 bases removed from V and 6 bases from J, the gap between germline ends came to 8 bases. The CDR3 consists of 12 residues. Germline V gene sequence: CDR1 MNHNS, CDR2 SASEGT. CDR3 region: CASSEIGIEQYF. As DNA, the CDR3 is TGTGCCAGCAGTGAAATCGGGATCGAGCAGTACTTC.

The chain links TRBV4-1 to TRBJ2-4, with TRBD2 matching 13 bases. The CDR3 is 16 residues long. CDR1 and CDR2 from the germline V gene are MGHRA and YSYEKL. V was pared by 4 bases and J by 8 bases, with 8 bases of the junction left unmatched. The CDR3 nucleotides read TGCGCCAGCAGCCGCGTACTAGCGGGGGGGAAGGACATTCAGTACTTC. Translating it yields CASSRVLAGGKDIQYF.

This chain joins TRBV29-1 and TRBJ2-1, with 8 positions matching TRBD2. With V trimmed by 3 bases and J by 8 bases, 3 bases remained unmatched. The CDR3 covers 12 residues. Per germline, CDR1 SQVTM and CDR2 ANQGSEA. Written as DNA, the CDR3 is TGCAGCGTTGATGGGACTAGTGATGAGCAGTTCTTC. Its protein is CSVDGTSDEQFF.

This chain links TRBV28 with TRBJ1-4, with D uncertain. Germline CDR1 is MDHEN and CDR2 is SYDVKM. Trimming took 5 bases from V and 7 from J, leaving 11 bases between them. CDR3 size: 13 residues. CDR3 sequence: CASSGGRSEKLFF. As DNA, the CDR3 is TGTGCCAGCAGTGGTGGGAGGTCTGAAAAACTGTTTTTT.

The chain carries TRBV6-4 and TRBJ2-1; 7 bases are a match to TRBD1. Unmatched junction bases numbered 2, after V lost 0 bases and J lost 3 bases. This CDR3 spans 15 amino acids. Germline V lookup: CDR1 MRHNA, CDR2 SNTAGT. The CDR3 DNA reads TGTGCCAGCAGTGACTCGCCAGGGGGCTACAATGAGCAGTTCTTC. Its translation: CASSDSPGGYNEQFF.

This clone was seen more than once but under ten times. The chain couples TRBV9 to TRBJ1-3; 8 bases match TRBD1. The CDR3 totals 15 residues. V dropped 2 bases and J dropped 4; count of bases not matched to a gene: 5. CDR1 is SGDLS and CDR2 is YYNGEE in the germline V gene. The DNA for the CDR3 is TGTGCCAGCAGCGTCCGGACAGGGACAGGAAACACCATATATTTT. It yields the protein CASSVRTGTGNTIYF.

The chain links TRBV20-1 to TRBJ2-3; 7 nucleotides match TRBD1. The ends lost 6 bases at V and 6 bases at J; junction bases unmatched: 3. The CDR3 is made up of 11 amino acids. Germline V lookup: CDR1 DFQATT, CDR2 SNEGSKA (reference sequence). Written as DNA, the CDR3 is TGCAGTGCAAAGGGGGCGGATACGCAGTATTTT. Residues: CSAKGADTQYF.

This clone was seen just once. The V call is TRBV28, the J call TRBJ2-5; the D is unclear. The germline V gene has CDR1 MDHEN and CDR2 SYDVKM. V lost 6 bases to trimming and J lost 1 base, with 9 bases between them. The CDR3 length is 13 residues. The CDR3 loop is CASSSLPQETQYF. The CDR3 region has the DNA TGTGCCAGCAGCTCCCTACCCCAAGAGACCCAGTACTTC.

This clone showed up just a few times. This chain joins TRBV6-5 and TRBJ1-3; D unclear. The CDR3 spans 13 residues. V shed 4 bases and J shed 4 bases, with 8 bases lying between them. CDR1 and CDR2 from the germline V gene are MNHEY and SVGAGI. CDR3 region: CASSSPGGNTIYF. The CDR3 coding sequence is TGTGCCAGCAGTTCGCCGGGAGGAAACACCATATATTTT.

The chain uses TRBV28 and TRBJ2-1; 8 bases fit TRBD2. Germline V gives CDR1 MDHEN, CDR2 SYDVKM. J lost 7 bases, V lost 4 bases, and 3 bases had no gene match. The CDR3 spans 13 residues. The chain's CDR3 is CASSWGTSNEQFF. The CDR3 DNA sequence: TGTGCCAGCAGTTGGGGGACTAGTAATGAGCAGTTCTTC.

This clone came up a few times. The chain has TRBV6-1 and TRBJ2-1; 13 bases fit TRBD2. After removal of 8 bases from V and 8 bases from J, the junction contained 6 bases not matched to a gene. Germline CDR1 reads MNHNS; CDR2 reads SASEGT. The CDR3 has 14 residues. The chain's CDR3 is CASELAGGWDEQFF. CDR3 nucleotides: TGTGCCAGCGAACTAGCGGGAGGGTGGGATGAGCAGTTCTTC.

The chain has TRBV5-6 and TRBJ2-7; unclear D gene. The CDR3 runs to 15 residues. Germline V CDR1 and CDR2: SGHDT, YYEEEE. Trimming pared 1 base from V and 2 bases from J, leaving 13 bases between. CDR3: CASSLFGPAPYEQYF. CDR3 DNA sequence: TGTGCCAGCAGCTTGTTTGGGCCAGCCCCCTACGAGCAGTACTTC.

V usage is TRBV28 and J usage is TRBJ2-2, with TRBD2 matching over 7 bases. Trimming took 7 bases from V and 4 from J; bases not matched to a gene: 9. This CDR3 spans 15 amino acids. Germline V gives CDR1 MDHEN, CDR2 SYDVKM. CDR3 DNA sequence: TGTGCCAGCAACGTGGAGCGGGATATCACCGGGGAGCTGTTTTTT. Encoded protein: CASNVERDITGELFF. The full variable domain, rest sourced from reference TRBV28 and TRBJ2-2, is DVKVTQSSRYLVKRTGEKVFLECVQDMDHENMFWYRQDPGLGLRLIYFSYDVKMKEKGDIPEGYSVSREKKERFSLILESASTNQTSMYLCASNVERDITGELFFGEGSRLTVL.

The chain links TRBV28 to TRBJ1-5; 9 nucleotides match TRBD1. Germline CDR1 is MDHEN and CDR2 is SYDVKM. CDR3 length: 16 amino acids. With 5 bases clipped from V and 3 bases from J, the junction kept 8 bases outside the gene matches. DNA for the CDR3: TGTGCCAGCAGTCGATCCGGGACAGGGAACAATCAGCCCCAGCATTTT. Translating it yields CASSRSGTGNNQPQHF. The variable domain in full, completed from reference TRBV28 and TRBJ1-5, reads DVKVTQSSRYLVKRTGEKVFLECVQDMDHENMFWYRQDPGLGLRLIYFSYDVKMKEKGDIPEGYSVSREKKERFSLILESASTNQTSMYLCASSRSGTGNNQPQHFGDGTRLSIL.

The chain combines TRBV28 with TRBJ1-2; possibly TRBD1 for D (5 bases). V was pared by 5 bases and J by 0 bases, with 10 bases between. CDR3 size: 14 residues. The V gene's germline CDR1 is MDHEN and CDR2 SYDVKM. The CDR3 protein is CASSTGPANYGYTF. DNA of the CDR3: TGTGCCAGCAGTACAGGACCAGCTAACTATGGCTACACCTTC.

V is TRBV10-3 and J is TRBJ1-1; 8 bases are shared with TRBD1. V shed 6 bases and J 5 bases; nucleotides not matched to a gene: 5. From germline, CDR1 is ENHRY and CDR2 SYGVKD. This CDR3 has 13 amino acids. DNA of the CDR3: TGTGCCATCAGCCTGACAGGGGAGACTGAAGCTTTCTTT. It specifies CAISLTGETEAFF.

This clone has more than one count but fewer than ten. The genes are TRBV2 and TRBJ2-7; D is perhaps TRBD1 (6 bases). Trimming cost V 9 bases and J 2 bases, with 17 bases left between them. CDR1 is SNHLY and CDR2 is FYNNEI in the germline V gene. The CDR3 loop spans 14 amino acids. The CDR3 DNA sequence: TGTGCCAGTAGGCCTCTCAGGGACACCTACGAGCAGTACTTC. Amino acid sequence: CASRPLRDTYEQYF.

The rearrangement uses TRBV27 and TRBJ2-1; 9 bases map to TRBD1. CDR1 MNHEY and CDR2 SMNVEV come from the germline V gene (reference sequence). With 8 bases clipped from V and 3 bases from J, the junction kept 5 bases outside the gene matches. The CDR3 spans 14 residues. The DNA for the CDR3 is TGTGCCAGCTGGCCGGACAGGGGCTACAATGAGCAGTTCTTC. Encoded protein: CASWPDRGYNEQFF.

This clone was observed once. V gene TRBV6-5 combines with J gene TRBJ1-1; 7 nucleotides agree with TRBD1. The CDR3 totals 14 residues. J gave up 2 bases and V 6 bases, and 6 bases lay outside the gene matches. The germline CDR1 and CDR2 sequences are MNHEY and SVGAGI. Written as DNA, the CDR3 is TGTGCCAGCAGATTGAGACAGGGAAACACTGAAGCTTTCTTT. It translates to CASRLRQGNTEAFF.

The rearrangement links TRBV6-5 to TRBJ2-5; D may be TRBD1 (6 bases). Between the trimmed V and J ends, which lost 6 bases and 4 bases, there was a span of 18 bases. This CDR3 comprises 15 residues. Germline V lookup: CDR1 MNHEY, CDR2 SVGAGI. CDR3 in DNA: TGTGCCAGCAGACCACCACAGGGTATTTTAGAGACCCAGTACTTC. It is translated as CASRPPQGILETQYF.

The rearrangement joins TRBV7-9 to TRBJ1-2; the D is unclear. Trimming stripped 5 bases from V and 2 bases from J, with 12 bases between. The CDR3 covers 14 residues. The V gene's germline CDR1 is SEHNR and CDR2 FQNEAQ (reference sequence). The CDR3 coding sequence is TGTGCCAGCAGCCCTGCCGGGAAGAACTATGGCTACACCTTC. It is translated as CASSPAGKNYGYTF.

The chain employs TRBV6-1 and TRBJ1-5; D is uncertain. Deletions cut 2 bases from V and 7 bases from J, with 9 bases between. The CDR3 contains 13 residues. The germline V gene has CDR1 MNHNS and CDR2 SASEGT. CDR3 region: CASSERREQPQHF. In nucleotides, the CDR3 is TGTGCCAGCAGTGAACGTCGGGAGCAGCCCCAGCATTTT.

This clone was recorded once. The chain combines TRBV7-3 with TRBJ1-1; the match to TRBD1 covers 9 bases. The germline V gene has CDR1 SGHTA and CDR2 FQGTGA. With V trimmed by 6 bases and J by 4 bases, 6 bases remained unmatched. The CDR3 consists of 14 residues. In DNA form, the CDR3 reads TGTGCCAGCAGACAAACAGGGGGCGGCACTGAAGCTTTCTTT. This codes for CASRQTGGGTEAFF.

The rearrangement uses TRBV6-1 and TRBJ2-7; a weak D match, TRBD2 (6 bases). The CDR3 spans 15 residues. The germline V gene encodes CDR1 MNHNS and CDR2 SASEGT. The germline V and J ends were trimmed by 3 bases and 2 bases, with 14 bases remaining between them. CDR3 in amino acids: CASSDGEEDTYEQYF. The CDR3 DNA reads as TGTGCCAGCAGTGATGGGGAGGAAGATACCTACGAGCAGTACTTC.

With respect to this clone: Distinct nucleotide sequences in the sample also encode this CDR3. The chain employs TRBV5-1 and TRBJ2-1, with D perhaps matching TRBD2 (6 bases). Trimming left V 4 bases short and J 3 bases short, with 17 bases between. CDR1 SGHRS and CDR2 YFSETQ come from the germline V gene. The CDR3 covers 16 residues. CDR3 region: CASSLGLGGDYNEQFF. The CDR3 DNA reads TGCGCCAGCAGCCTGGGCTTGGGAGGAGACTACAATGAGCAGTTCTTC.

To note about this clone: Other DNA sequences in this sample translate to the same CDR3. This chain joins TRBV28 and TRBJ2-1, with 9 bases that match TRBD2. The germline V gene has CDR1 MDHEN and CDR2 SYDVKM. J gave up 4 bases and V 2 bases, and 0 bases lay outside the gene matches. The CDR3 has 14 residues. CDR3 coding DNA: TGTGCCAGCAGTTTAACTAGCGGGTACAATGAGCAGTTCTTC. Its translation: CASSLTSGYNEQFF.

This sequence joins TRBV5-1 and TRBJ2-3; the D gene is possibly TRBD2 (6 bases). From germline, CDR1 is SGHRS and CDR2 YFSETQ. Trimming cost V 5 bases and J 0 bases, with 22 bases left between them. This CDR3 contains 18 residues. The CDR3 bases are TGCGCCAGCAGGGGCGGCGGGGCCAGACTCCTTAGCACAGATACGCAGTATTTT. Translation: CASRGGGARLLSTDTQYF.

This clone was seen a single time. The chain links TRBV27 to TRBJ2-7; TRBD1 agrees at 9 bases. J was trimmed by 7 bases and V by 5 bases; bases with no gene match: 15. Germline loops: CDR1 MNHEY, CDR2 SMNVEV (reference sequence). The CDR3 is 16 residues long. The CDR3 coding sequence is TGTGCCAGCAGTCCGACTCCGGGACAGGGATCGTTTGAGCAGTACTTC. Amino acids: CASSPTPGQGSFEQYF.

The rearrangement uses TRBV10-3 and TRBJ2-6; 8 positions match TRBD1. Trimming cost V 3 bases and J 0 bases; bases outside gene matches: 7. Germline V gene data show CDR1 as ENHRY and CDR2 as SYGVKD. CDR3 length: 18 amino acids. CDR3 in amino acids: CAISDKGQATSGANVLTF. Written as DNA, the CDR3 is TGTGCCATCAGTGATAAGGGACAGGCAACCTCTGGGGCCAACGTCCTGACTTTC.

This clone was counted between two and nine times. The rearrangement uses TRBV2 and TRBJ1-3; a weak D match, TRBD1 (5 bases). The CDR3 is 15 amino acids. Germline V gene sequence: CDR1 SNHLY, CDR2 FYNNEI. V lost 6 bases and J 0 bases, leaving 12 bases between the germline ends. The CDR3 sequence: CASRKTDSSGNTIYF. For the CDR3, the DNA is TGTGCCAGCAGGAAGACAGACAGCTCTGGAAACACCATATATTTT.